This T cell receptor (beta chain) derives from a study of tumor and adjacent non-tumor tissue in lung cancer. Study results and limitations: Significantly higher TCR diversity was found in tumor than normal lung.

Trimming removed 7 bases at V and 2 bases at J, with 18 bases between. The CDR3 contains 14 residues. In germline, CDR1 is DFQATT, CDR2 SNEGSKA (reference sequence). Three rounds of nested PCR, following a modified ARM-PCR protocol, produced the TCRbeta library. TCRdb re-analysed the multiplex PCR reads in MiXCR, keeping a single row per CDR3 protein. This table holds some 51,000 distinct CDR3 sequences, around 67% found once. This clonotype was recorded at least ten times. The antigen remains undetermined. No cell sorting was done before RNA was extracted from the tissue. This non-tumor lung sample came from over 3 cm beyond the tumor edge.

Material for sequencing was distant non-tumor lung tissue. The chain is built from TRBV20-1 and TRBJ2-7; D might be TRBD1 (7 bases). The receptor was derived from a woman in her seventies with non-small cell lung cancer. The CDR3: CSVLRGQGAYEQYF. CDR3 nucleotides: TGCAGTGTCCTCCGGGGGCAGGGGGCCTACGAGCAGTACTTC.